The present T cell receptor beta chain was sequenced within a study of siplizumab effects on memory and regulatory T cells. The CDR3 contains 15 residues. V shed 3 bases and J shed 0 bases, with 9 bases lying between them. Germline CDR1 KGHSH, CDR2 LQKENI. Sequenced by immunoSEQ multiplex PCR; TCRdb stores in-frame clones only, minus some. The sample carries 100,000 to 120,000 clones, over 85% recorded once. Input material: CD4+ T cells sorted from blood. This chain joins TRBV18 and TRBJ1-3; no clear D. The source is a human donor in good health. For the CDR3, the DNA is TGTGCCAGCTCACCTGTTGGGAACTCTGGAAACACCATATATTTT. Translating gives CASSPVGNSGNTIYF.